This T cell receptor (beta chain) originates from a study of cytomegalovirus exposure and HLA in healthy donors. Study conclusions and caveats: Reportedly, a later analysis found an Asian-associated ancestry cluster had fewer N-insertions than the roughly 630-donor mean. In a later analysis, TCR beta V- and J-gene trimming showed a link to a missense DCLRE1C variant. In terms of immune exposure information, only CMV serostatus was available. The study flagged around 160 TCR beta chains as cytomegalovirus-associated.

The PCR used 60 Vbeta and 13 Jbeta primers. Assay: immunoSEQ multiplex PCR; the TCRdb copy retains only in-frame clones and omits some. The data include roughly 84,000 clones; the top ten clones carry 0.5% to 0.65%. From germline, CDR1 is SNHLY and CDR2 FYNNEI. There are 15 residues in the CDR3. Trimming at V came to 1 base and at J to 12 bases, leaving 12 bases not matched to a gene. To note about this clone: Antigen: not known.

The clonotype originates from a man aged 45-65 years in good health and CMV-seronegative. V and J are TRBV2 and TRBJ2-1; 7 bases match TRBD2. Sequencing was done on a sample of PBMCs. CDR3 in amino acids: CASSEGRRGKEWQFF. The CDR3 DNA sequence: TGTGCCAGCAGTGAAGGGCGGCGGGGGAAGGAATGGCAGTTCTTC.